These 26 T cell receptor beta chains originate from one sample sequenced in a study of blood T cell repertoires in COVID-19 (dated by TCRdb to about 2020). Library generation was performed with the immunoSEQ multiplex PCR assay. Sourced from immuneACCESS, this table was stored by TCRdb with only in-frame sequences that have V and J called. A share of the clones is absent; for the studies checked, an unresolved V gene accounts for under half, and the remainder has no known explanation. For this sample there are roughly 700,000 clones; approximately 90% appear just once. More than 0.25% of the sample is in the top ten clones. Sequencing used peripheral blood. All receptors come from a woman in her late teens or twenties with acute or convalescent COVID-19.

The J gene is TRBJ1-2, the V gene TRBV6-5; perhaps TRBD1 as D (6 bases). Germline CDR1 is MNHEY and CDR2 is SVGAGI. V lost 6 bases to trimming and J lost 0 bases, with 11 bases between them. This CDR3 has 14 amino acids. The CDR3 DNA reads TGTGCCAGCAGCCGGGACATCGCTAACTATGGCTACACCTTC. Translating it yields CASSRDIANYGYTF.

The chain has TRBV13 and TRBJ1-2, with a tentative D call TRBD1 (5 bases). Germline-derived CDR1 and CDR2 are PRHDT and FYEKMQ (reference sequence). The CDR3 totals 13 residues. V dropped 8 bases and J dropped 1 base, with 11 bases sitting between them. For the CDR3, the DNA is TGTGCCAGCGGGGGGGACCTTAACTATGGCTACACCTTC. Protein product: CASGGDLNYGYTF.

The rearrangement uses TRBV6-5 and TRBJ1-1, with D perhaps matching TRBD1 (5 bases). Germline-derived CDR1 and CDR2 are MNHEY and SVGAGI. V lost 8 bases to trimming and J lost 0 bases, with 16 bases between them. The CDR3 runs 15 residues. For the CDR3, the DNA is TGTGCCAGCTATCGAGCCACGGACATGAACACTGAAGCTTTCTTT. Its translation: CASYRATDMNTEAFF.

The chain combines TRBV7-2 with TRBJ2-3; TRBD2 aligns across 13 bases. Germline values: CDR1 SGHTA, CDR2 FQGNSA. J lost 7 bases, V lost 5 bases, and 6 bases had no gene match. The CDR3 is 15 residues long. The CDR3 region is CASSGTSGGAYTQYF. CDR3 DNA: TGTGCCAGCAGCGGTACTAGCGGGGGGGCCTATACGCAGTATTTT.

The chain has TRBV6-4 and TRBJ2-2, with 8 bases fitting TRBD2. CDR3 length: 15 residues. Germline trimming cut 6 bases from V and 6 bases from J; bases unmatched to any gene: 9. Germline loops: CDR1 MRHNA, CDR2 SNTAGT. The DNA for the CDR3 is TGTGCCAGCAGCTACGATAGCGGGGCATCCGGGGAGCTGTTTTTT. Translating gives CASSYDSGASGELFF.

The chain joins TRBV6-2 or TRBV6-3 to TRBJ1-4, with 7 bases aligning to TRBD1. After removal of 2 bases from V and 4 bases from J, the junction contained 7 bases not matched to a gene. The CDR3 runs to 16 residues. CDR1 and CDR2 from the germline V gene are MNHEY and SVGEGT. The CDR3 region is CASSYGPRDSNEKLFF. Here the CDR3 DNA reads TGTGCCAGCAGTTACGGGCCCCGGGACAGTAATGAAAAACTGTTTTTT.

This clone was observed once. The chain links TRBV27 to TRBJ1-2; D unclear. CDR3 size: 14 residues. CDR1 is MNHEY and CDR2 is SMNVEV in the germline V gene (reference sequence). Trimming pared 4 bases from V and 9 bases from J, leaving 18 bases between. CDR3 amino acids: CASSYSLPGSSYTF. CDR3 DNA sequence: TGTGCCAGCAGTTATAGCCTCCCGGGGAGCAGCTACACCTTC.

The table lists this clone with a few counts. V gene TRBV5-8 combines with J gene TRBJ1-4; tentatively, D is TRBD1 (6 bases). Trimming took off 4 bases at V and 7 bases at J, with 14 bases between the two ends. CDR1 is SGHTS and CDR2 is YDEGEE in the germline V gene. This CDR3 has 14 residues. The CDR3 DNA reads as TGTGCCAGCAGCCGAGGACAGTTGGGTGAAAAACTGTTTTTT. This gives the protein CASSRGQLGEKLFF.

The chain has TRBV24-1 and TRBJ1-2; TRBD1 matches 9 bases. The germline gives CDR1 KGHDR, CDR2 SFDVKD. Trimming cost V 2 bases and J 8 bases; bases outside gene matches: 5. The CDR3 extends over 14 amino acids. The CDR3 is CATSDSWTGEGYTF. The DNA for the CDR3 is TGTGCCACCAGTGATTCCTGGACAGGGGAAGGCTACACCTTC.

The V gene is TRBV5-1, the J gene TRBJ2-7, with D tentatively TRBD1 (6 bases). This CDR3 is 14 amino acids long. CDR1 SGHRS and CDR2 YFSETQ come from the germline V gene. The ends were cut back, 5 bases at V and 3 bases at J, with 15 bases in the middle. CDR3 DNA: TGCGCCAGCAGTCCCGGGACAATAAACTACGAGCAGTACTTC. This encodes CASSPGTINYEQYF.

Concerning this clone itself: This CDR3 is also generated by other DNA sequences in the sample. The chain employs TRBV7-9 and TRBJ1-2; 7 nucleotides agree with TRBD1. CDR1 is SEHNR, CDR2 FQNEAQ, per germline (reference sequence). V dropped 1 base and J dropped 6; count of bases not matched to a gene: 2. The CDR3 runs 13 residues. CDR3: CASSLGTGDGYTF. As DNA, the CDR3 is TGTGCCAGCAGCTTAGGGACAGGTGATGGCTACACCTTC.

The J gene is TRBJ1-1, the V gene TRBV4-1; D is unclear. This CDR3 has 14 residues. V was trimmed by 1 base and J by 10 bases, leaving 16 bases between them. CDR1 is MGHRA, CDR2 YSYEKL, per germline. CDR3 DNA: TGCGCCAGCAGCCAAGTTGCAGGCCCCGCGGGAGCTTTCTTT. Protein product: CASSQVAGPAGAFF.

The V and J genes are TRBV27 and TRBJ2-7; D not certain. The J call may be incorrect, as the DNA end agrees better with TRBJ2-5. The CDR3 contains 16 residues. Germline loops: CDR1 MNHEY, CDR2 SMNVEV (reference sequence). The CDR3 sequence: CASSLFKPTIGETQYF. CDR3 nucleotides: TGTGCCAGCAGTTTATTTAAGCCGACAATCGGGGAGACCCAGTACTTC.

This clone was counted a few times. J is TRBJ1-1 and V is TRBV29-1; D gene unclear. V was shortened by 0 bases and J by 10 bases, with 9 bases between the two germline ends. CDR3 length equals 11 residues. Germline V gene sequence: CDR1 SQVTM, CDR2 ANQGSEA. The CDR3, as DNA: TGCAGCGTTGAAGATCTTCAGGTAGCTTTCTTT. It specifies CSVEDLQVAFF.

This chain joins TRBV29-1 and TRBJ1-2; D may be TRBD1 (5 bases). The V end was cut by 2 bases, the J end by 9 bases, with 10 bases between. The CDR3 is made up of 11 amino acids. The germline gives CDR1 SQVTM, CDR2 ANQGSEA. Here the CDR3 reads CSVEQGSRYTF. The CDR3 nucleotides are TGCAGCGTTGAACAGGGATCCCGCTACACCTTC.

V gene TRBV20-1 combines with J gene TRBJ1-2; no firm D call. Between the trimmed V and J ends, which lost 3 bases and 8 bases, there was a span of 28 bases. Germline lookup yields CDR1 DFQATT and CDR2 SNEGSKA (reference sequence). The CDR3 loop spans 17 amino acids. DNA of the CDR3: TGCAGTGCTAGTCGAACCGGGCTAAGTCATGGTAGAGGGGGCTACACCTTC. Translating gives CSASRTGLSHGRGGYTF.

The rearrangement uses TRBV6-5 and TRBJ1-1; unclear D gene. Germline assignment: CDR1 MNHEY and CDR2 SVGAGI. Between the trimmed V and J ends, which lost 7 bases and 3 bases, there was a span of 9 bases. The CDR3 runs 12 residues. CDR3 nucleotides: TGTGCCAGCAATCCCAAATACACTGAAGCTTTCTTT. Protein product: CASNPKYTEAFF.

The V gene is TRBV19, the J gene TRBJ2-7; perhaps TRBD2 as D (6 bases). V was shortened by 3 bases and J by 4 bases, with 13 bases between the two germline ends. Germline V CDR1 and CDR2: LNHDA, SQIVND (reference sequence). The CDR3 sequence is 14 residues long. The CDR3 loop is CASSMGLIGYEQYF. In nucleotides, the CDR3 is TGTGCCAGTAGTATGGGACTTATCGGGTACGAGCAGTACTTC.

Here the CDR3 DNA reads TGTGCCAGCAGCCAAGTTAGCGGAAACACCATATATTTT. It specifies CASSQVSGNTIYF. The chain employs TRBV4-2 and TRBJ1-3; D is unclear. V was clipped by 1 base and J by 4 bases, with 5 bases between them. The CDR3 has 13 residues. Germline V gene lookup returns CDR1 LGHNA and CDR2 YNFKEQ.

The J gene is TRBJ1-2, the V gene TRBV6-5; possibly TRBD1 for D (5 bases). V lost 6 bases to trimming and J lost 2 bases, with 10 bases between them. The germline CDR1 and CDR2 sequences are MNHEY and SVGAGI. CDR3 length: 13 amino acids. The CDR3 is CASRMTVNYGYTF. The CDR3 DNA follows: TGTGCCAGCAGAATGACAGTAAACTATGGCTACACCTTC.

This clone was seen a single time. The chain carries TRBV28 and TRBJ1-2, with TRBD1 matching 7 bases. The CDR3 is made up of 15 amino acids. The V gene's germline CDR1 is MDHEN and CDR2 SYDVKM. V lost 3 bases to trimming and J lost 0 bases; unmatched junction nucleotides: 4. The CDR3 DNA reads as TGTGCCAGCAGTTTCCCGACAGGGACTAACTATGGCTACACCTTC. This translates into CASSFPTGTNYGYTF.

V and J are TRBV2 and TRBJ2-3, with D possibly matching TRBD1 (5 bases). Germline V gene data show CDR1 as SNHLY and CDR2 as FYNNEI. The CDR3 sequence is 15 residues long. The V and J ends lost 8 bases and 3 bases respectively, with 18 bases between them. CDR3 residues: CASVTGGQVTDTQYF. The CDR3 coding sequence is TGTGCCAGCGTCACAGGCGGCCAGGTTACAGATACGCAGTATTTT.

The chain is built from TRBV5-5 and TRBJ1-1, with TRBD1 matching over 8 bases. CDR1 SGHKS and CDR2 YYEKEE come from the germline V gene (reference sequence). The CDR3 extends over 13 amino acids. V was pared by 4 bases and J by 4 bases, with 3 bases of the junction left unmatched. This chain's CDR3 is CASSAGQGTEAFF. The CDR3 DNA reads as TGTGCCAGCAGCGCTGGACAGGGCACTGAAGCTTTCTTT.

The chain has TRBV27 and TRBJ1-2; 8 bases align to TRBD1. With 3 bases clipped from V and 4 bases from J, the junction kept 4 bases outside the gene matches. Germline loops: CDR1 MNHEY, CDR2 SMNVEV (reference sequence). The CDR3 runs 14 residues. In nucleotides, the CDR3 is TGTGCCAGCAGTTTGGCAGGGGGCGGCTATGGCTACACCTTC. This gives the protein CASSLAGGGYGYTF.

The chain employs TRBV7-9 and TRBJ2-2; 10 bases are shared with TRBD1. Germline lookup yields CDR1 SEHNR and CDR2 FQNEAQ (reference sequence). This CDR3 region has 16 residues. J gave up 3 bases and V 4 bases, and 5 bases lay outside the gene matches. The CDR3 bases are TGTGCCAGCAGCTCACCGGGACAGGGGTACACCGGGGAGCTGTTTTTT. This encodes CASSSPGQGYTGELFF.

The chain uses TRBV7-2 and TRBJ2-7; maybe TRBD2 (6 bases). This CDR3 contains 14 residues. Trimming cost V 4 bases and J 4 bases, with 14 bases left between them. CDR1 SGHTA and CDR2 FQGNSA come from the germline V gene. The CDR3 region is CASSSGTPGYEQYF. For the CDR3, the DNA is TGTGCCAGCAGCTCCGGGACTCCCGGGTACGAGCAGTACTTC.